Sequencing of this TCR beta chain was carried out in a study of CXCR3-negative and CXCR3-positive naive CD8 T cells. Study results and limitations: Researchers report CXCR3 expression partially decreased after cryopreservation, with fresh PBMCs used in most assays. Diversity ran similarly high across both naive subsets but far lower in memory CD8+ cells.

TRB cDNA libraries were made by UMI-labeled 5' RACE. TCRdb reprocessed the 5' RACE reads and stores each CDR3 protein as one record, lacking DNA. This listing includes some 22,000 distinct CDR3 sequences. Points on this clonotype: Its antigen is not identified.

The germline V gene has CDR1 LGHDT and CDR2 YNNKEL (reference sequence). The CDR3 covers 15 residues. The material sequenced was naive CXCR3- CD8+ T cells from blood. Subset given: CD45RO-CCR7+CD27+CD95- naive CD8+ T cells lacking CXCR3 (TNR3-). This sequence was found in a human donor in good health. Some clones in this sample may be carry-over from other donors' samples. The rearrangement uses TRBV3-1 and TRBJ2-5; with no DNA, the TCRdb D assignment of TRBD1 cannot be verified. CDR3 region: CASSPGTLYQETQYF.